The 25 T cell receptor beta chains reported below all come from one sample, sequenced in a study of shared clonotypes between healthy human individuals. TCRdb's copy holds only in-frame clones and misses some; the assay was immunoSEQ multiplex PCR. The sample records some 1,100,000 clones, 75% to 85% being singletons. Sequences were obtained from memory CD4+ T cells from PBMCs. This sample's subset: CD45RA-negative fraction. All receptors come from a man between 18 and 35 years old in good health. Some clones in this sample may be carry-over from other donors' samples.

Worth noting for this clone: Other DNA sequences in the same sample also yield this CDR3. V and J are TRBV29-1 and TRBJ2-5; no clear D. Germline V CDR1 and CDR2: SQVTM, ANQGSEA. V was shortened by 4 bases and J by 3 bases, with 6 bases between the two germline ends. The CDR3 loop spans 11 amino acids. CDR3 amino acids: CSVVPEETQYF. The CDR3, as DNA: TGCAGCGTTGTACCGGAAGAGACCCAGTACTTC.

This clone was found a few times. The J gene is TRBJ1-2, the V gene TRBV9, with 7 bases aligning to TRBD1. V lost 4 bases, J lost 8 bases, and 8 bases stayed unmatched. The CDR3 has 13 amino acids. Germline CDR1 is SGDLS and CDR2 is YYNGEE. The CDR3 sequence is CASSRDRDQGYTF. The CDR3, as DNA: TGTGCCAGCAGCCGTGACAGGGACCAAGGCTACACCTTC.

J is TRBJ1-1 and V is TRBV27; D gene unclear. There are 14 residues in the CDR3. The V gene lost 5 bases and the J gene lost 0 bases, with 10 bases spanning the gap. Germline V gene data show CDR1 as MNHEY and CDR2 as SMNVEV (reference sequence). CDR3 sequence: CASSPKFLNTEAFF. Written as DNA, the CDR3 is TGTGCCAGCAGTCCTAAATTCTTGAACACTGAAGCTTTCTTT.

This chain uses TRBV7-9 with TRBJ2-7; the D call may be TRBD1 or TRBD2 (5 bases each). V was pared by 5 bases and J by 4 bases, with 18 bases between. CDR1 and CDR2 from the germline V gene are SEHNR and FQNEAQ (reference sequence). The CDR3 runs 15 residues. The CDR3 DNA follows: TGTGCCAGCAGCCCAGCGGACACCGGGGAGTACGAGCAGTACTTC. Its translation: CASSPADTGEYEQYF.

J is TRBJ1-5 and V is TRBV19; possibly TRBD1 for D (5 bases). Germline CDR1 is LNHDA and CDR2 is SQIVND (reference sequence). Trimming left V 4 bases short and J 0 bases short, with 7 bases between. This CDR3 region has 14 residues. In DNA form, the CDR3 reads TGTGCCAGTAGTAGGACATATAGCAATCAGCCCCAGCATTTT. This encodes CASSRTYSNQPQHF.

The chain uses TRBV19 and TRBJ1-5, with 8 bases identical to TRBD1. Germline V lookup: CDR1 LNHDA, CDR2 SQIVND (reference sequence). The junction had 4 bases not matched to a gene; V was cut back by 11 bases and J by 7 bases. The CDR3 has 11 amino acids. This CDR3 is CASGGGQPQHF. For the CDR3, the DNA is TGTGCCTCAGGGGGCGGGCAGCCCCAGCATTTT. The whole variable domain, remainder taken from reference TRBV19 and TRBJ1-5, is DGGITQSPKYLFRKEGQNVTLSCEQNLNHDAMYWYRQDPGQGLRLIYYSQIVNDFQKGDIAEGYSVSREKKESFPLTVTSAQKNPTAFYLCASGGGQPQHFGDGTRLSIL.

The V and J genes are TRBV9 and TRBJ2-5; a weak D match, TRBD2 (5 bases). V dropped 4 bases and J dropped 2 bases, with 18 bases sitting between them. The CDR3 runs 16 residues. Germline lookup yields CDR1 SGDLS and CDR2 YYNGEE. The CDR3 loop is CASSSTPRGEQETQYF. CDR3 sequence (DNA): TGTGCCAGCAGCTCAACCCCCCGTGGGGAGCAAGAGACCCAGTACTTC.

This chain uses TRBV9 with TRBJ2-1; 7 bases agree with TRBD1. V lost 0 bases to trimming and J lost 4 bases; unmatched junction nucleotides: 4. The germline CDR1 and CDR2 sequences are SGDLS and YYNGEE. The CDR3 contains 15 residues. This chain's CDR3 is CASSVGGTEYNEQFF. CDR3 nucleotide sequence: TGTGCCAGCAGCGTAGGGGGGACAGAATACAATGAGCAGTTCTTC.

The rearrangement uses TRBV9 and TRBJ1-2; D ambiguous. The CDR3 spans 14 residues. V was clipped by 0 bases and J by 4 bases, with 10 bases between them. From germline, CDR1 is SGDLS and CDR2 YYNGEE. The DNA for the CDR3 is TGTGCCAGCAGCGTAGAGGGATTGACCTATGGCTACACCTTC. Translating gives CASSVEGLTYGYTF.

CDR3 region: CASSPQHYGYTF. In DNA form, the CDR3 reads TGTGCCAGCAGTCCGCAGCACTATGGCTACACCTTC. The chain carries TRBV28 and TRBJ1-2; D unresolved. This CDR3 contains 12 residues. The V and J ends lost 5 bases and 3 bases respectively, with 7 bases between them. Germline CDR1 reads MDHEN; CDR2 reads SYDVKM.

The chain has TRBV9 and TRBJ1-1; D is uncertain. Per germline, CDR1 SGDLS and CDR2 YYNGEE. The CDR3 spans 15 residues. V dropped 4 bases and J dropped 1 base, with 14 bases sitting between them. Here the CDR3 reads CASSLIGRPNTEAFF. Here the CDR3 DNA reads TGTGCCAGCAGCCTCATCGGGCGGCCGAACACTGAAGCTTTCTTT.

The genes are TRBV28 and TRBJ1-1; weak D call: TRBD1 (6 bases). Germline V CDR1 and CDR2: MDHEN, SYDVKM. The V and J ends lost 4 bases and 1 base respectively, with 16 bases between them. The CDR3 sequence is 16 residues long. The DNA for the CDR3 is TGTGCCAGCAGTTGGTGGGACACTAAATCGAACACTGAAGCTTTCTTT. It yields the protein CASSWWDTKSNTEAFF. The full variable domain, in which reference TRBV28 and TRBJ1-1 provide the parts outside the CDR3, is DVKVTQSSRYLVKRTGEKVFLECVQDMDHENMFWYRQDPGLGLRLIYFSYDVKMKEKGDIPEGYSVSREKKERFSLILESASTNQTSMYLCASSWWDTKSNTEAFFGQGTRLTVV.

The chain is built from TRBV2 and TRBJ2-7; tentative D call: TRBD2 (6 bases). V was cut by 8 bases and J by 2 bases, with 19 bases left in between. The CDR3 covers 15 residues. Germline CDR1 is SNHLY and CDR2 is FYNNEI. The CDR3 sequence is CASERGLARTYEQYF. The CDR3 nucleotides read TGTGCCAGCGAAAGAGGCCTAGCGAGAACCTACGAGCAGTACTTC.

The CDR3 DNA reads as TGCGCCAGCAGCTTGGGAGCGGAGAGCAATCAGCCCCAGCATTTT. Protein: CASSLGAESNQPQHF. The J gene is TRBJ1-5, the V gene TRBV5-1; D is uncertain. The CDR3 spans 15 residues. V gave up 0 bases and J gave up 1 base, with 8 bases separating them. Germline lookup yields CDR1 SGHRS and CDR2 YFSETQ.

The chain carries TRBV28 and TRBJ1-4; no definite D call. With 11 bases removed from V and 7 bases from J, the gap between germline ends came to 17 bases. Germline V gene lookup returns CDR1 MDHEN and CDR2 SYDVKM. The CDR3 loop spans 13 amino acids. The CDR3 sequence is CAGRDTMGEKLFF. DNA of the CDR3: TGTGCCGGAAGAGACACGATGGGTGAAAAACTGTTTTTT.

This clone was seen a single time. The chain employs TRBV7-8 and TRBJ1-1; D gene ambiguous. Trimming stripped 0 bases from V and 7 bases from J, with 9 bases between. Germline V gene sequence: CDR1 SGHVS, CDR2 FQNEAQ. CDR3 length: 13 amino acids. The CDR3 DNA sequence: TGTGCCAGCAGCTTAGCGCTGACGGTTGAAGCTTTCTTT. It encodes CASSLALTVEAFF.

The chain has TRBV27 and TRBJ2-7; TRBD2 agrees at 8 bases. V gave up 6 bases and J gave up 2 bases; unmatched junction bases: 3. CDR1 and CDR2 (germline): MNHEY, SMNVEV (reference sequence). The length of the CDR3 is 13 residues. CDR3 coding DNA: TGTGCCAGCAGCATAGCGGGAACCTACGAGCAGTACTTC. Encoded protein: CASSIAGTYEQYF.

In DNA, the CDR3 is TGTGCCAGCAGTTACGACGGGGGTTTCTACGAGCAGTACTTC. Translating gives CASSYDGGFYEQYF. This rearrangement joins TRBV6-6 to TRBJ2-7, with D possibly TRBD2 on 6 matching bases. This CDR3 is built from 14 residues. V gave up 2 bases and J gave up 3 bases, with 11 bases separating them. Germline V gives CDR1 MNHNY, CDR2 SVGAGI (reference sequence).

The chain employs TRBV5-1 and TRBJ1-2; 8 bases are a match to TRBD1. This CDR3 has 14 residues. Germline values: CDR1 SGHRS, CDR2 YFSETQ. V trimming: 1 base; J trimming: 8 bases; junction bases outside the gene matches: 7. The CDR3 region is CASSLHRQGSGYTF. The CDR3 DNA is TGCGCCAGCAGCTTGCATCGACAGGGGAGCGGCTACACCTTC.

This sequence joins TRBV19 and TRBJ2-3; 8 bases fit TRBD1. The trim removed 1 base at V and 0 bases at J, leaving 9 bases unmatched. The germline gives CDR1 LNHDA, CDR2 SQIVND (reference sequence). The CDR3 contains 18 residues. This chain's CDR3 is CASSIGGQALASTDTQYF. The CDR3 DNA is TGTGCCAGTAGTATAGGGGGACAGGCCCTAGCTAGCACAGATACGCAGTATTTT.

The CDR3 DNA reads TGTGCCAGCAGGCCGGAAGGTACGCAGCCCCAGCATTTT. It is translated as CASRPEGTQPQHF. The gene calls are TRBV2 and TRBJ1-5; D gene uncertain. Trimming cost V 6 bases and J 7 bases, with 13 bases left between them. Germline loops: CDR1 SNHLY, CDR2 FYNNEI. There are 13 residues in the CDR3.

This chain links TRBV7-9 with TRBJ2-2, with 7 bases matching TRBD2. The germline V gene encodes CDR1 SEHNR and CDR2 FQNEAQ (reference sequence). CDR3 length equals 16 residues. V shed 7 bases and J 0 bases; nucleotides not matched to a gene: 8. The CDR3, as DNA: TGTGCCAGCACCCAAAGTAGCGGGCCGAACACCGGGGAGCTGTTTTTT. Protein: CASTQSSGPNTGELFF.

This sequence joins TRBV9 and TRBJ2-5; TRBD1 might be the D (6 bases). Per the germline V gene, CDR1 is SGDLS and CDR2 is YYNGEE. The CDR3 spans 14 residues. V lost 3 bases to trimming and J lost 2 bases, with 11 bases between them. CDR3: CASSATGDQETQYF. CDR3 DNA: TGTGCCAGCAGCGCGACAGGAGATCAAGAGACCCAGTACTTC. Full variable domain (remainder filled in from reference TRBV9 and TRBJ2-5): DSGVTQTPKHLITATGQRVTLRCSPRSGDLSVYWYQQSLDQGLQFLIQYYNGEERAKGNILERFSAQQFPDLHSELNLSSLELGDSALYFCASSATGDQETQYFGPGTRLLVL.

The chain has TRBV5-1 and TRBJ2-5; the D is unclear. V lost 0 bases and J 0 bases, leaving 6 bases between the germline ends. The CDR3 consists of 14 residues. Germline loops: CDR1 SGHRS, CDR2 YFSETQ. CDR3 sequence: CASSLDLYQETQYF. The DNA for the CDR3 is TGCGCCAGCAGCTTGGATTTGTACCAAGAGACCCAGTACTTC.

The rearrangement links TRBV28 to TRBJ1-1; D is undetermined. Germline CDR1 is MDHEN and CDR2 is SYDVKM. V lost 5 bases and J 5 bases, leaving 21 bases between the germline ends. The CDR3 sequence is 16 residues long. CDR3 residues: CASSGWGATSGTEAFF. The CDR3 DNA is TGTGCCAGCAGTGGCTGGGGAGCGACATCGGGGACTGAAGCTTTCTTT.